Each of the 17 T cell receptor beta chains below was sequenced from the same sample in a study of tumor and adjacent non-tumor tissue in lung cancer. TCRbeta libraries were built with three rounds of nested PCR, modified from ARM-PCR. TCRdb called the multiplex PCR reads again in MiXCR, with one record for every CDR3 protein. This table holds over 85,000 distinct CDR3 sequences, approximately 80% found once. The template was RNA from unsorted bulk tissue. Sample: lung tumor tissue. All receptors derive from a man between 65 and 79 years old with non-small cell lung cancer.

As concerns this clonotype: A much bigger clone sits one base away, suggesting this may be a read error. This chain uses TRBV20-1 with TRBJ1-5; D may be TRBD1 or TRBD2 (6 bases each). The end of the DNA fits TRBJ2-3 better, so the J call may be wrong. The germline V gene encodes CDR1 DFQATT and CDR2 SNEGSKA (reference sequence). CDR3 length equals 15 residues. The CDR3, as DNA: TGCAGTGCTAAAGGCAGGGGCGGGATAAATCAGCCCCAGTATTTT. Protein product: CSAKGRGGINQPQYF.

In its sample, this clonotype was seen once. The junction departs from germline at one end; a sequencing error may be responsible. The chain uses TRBV11-2 and TRBJ2-5; TRBD2 agrees at 7 bases. The CDR3 loop spans 17 amino acids. Germline loops: CDR1 SGHAT, CDR2 FQNNGV. The CDR3 loop is CASSIWNSREFGGTQYF. CDR3 DNA: TGTGCCAGCAGCATATGGAATAGTCGGGAATTCGGGGGGACCCAGTATTTC.

As regards this clonotype: A much more abundant neighbour one base away suggests this may be a read error. This chain connects TRBV13 to TRBJ2-3; 7 bases line up with TRBD2. Losses at the gene ends were 5 bases for V and 1 base for J; bases not matched to a gene: 6. Germline CDR1 and CDR2: PRHDT and FYEKMQ (reference sequence). The CDR3 contains 15 residues. CDR3 bases: TGTGCCAGCAGCCGTGGGACTAACGGCACAGATACGCAGTATTTT. Translated: CASSRGTNGTDTQYF.

As concerns this clonotype: At one boundary the junction diverges from the germline segment, which might be a read error. The rearrangement uses TRBV10-1 and TRBJ1-2, with a tentative D call TRBD1 (6 bases). Germline loops: CDR1 WNHNN, CDR2 SYGVQD (reference sequence). This CDR3 is 15 amino acids long. The CDR3 DNA follows: TGCGCCAGGAGTGAGTCGACAGGCCAACCCTATGCTTACACCTTC. Translated, it gives CARSESTGQPYAYTF.

As for this clonotype: It is likely a read error, because the conserved phenylalanine at the end of the CDR3 is missing. This chain links TRBV4-3 with TRBJ2-1; D possibly corresponds to TRBD2 (6 bases). The CDR3 runs to 17 residues. Trimming shortened V by 0 bases and J by 4 bases, and 16 bases separated the two germline ends. From germline, CDR1 is LGHNA and CDR2 YSLEER. The CDR3 DNA sequence: TGCGCCAGCAGCCAAGACCCATCGGGAGCCGAATACAATGAGCAGTTCTTA. Translation gives CASSQDPSGAEYNEQFL.

The chain carries TRBV5-1 and TRBJ1-1, with D perhaps TRBD1 (6 bases). Germline CDR1 is SGHRS and CDR2 is YFSETQ. V was pared by 4 bases and J by 8 bases, with 24 bases between. CDR3 length: 16 residues. The CDR3 loop reads CASSVGMTGLNIEAFF. Written as DNA, the CDR3 is TGCGCCAGCAGCGTAGGAATGACAGGATTGAACATCGAAGCTTTCTTT.

Comments on this clonotype: The junction differs from germline at one of its ends, possibly a read error. The DNA for the CDR3 is TGTGGCAGCAGTTATATGGGTCTGGGAACAGGGACCCAGTACTTC. This translates into CGSSYMGLGTGTQYF. V and J are TRBV6-5 and TRBJ2-5; D may be TRBD1 (5 bases). Germline-derived CDR1 and CDR2 are MNHEY and SVGAGI. CDR3 size: 15 residues.

The chain carries TRBV7-3 and TRBJ2-3, with D hard to call. The CDR3 is 14 residues long. From germline, CDR1 is SGHTA and CDR2 FQGTGA. Between the trimmed V and J ends, which lost 2 bases and 0 bases, there was a span of 6 bases. The CDR3 DNA sequence: TGTGCCAGCAGCTTACTAGGGAGCACAGATACGCAGTATTTT. This translates into CASSLLGSTDTQYF.

The rearrangement joins TRBV7-2 to TRBJ2-7, with D unresolved. CDR3 length: 15 amino acids. V was clipped by 3 bases and J by 0 bases, with 12 bases between them. The germline V gene encodes CDR1 SGHTA and CDR2 FQGNSA. This CDR3 is CASSFTNGVSYEQYF. The DNA of the CDR3 is TGTGCCAGCAGCTTCACTAACGGAGTCTCCTACGAGCAGTACTTC. Looking up the rest from reference TRBV7-2 and TRBJ2-7 gives the full variable domain: GAGVSQSPSNKVTEKGKDVELRCDPISGHTALYWYRQSLGQGLEFLIYFQGNSAPDKSGLPSDRFSAERTGGSVSTLTIQRTQQEDSAVYLCASSFTNGVSYEQYFGPGTRLTVT.

To note about this clonotype: The junction shows a germline mismatch at one end, possibly a read error. V usage is TRBV11-2 and J usage is TRBJ2-7; D gene uncertain. Germline assignment: CDR1 SGHAT and CDR2 FQNNGV. The CDR3 is 13 amino acids. The DNA of the CDR3 is TGTGCCAACAGCCATTGGATCGAGCGCGAGCAGTACTTC. It specifies CANSHWIEREQYF.

Comment on this clonotype: A read error may explain this, as a much larger clone is one base away. V usage is TRBV20-1 and J usage is TRBJ1-5; perhaps TRBD1 as D (6 bases). This CDR3 has 15 amino acids. The V gene lost 4 bases and the J gene lost 4 bases, with 17 bases spanning the gap. In germline, CDR1 is DFQATT, CDR2 SNEGSKA (reference sequence). The chain's CDR3 is CSAKGRGVINQPQHF. In nucleotides, the CDR3 is TGCAGTGCTAAAGGCAGGGGCGTGATAAATCAGCCCCAGCATTTT.

Remarks on this clonotype: The junction and the germline gene differ at one end; a read error may be behind it. This chain connects TRBV10-2 to TRBJ2-1; D tentatively fits TRBD1 or TRBD2 (5 bases each). Germline V CDR1 and CDR2: WSHSY, SAAADI. The CDR3 contains 15 residues. DNA of the CDR3: TGCGCCAGCAGGTCCCCGGGACCCTCCTCTCATGGGCAGTTTTTC. It yields the protein CASRSPGPSSHGQFF.

Turning to this clonotype: The conserved final phenylalanine or tryptophan is absent from the CDR3, which likely points to a read error. V and J are TRBV5-1 and TRBJ2-1, with D unclear. CDR3 size: 13 residues. The germline V gene has CDR1 SGHRS and CDR2 YFSETQ. CDR3 sequence: CARSLVVDNEQFL. CDR3 coding DNA: TGCGCCAGAAGCTTGGTAGTTGACAATGAGCAGTTCTTA.

The chain joins TRBV29-1 to TRBJ2-7; TRBD1 agrees at 9 bases. The CDR3 consists of 12 residues. Looked up from germline, CDR1 is SQVTM and CDR2 is ANQGSEA. Here the CDR3 DNA reads TGCAGTGTTCTTACAGGGGGCAACGAGCAGTACTTC. Protein product: CSVLTGGNEQYF.

Regarding this clonotype: It is likely a read error, because the conserved phenylalanine at the end of the CDR3 is missing. This rearrangement joins TRBV5-5 to TRBJ1-2; D gene uncertain. Germline CDR1 SGHKS, CDR2 YYEKEE (reference sequence). This CDR3 contains 15 residues. Trimming removed 6 bases at V and 4 bases at J, with 19 bases between. The CDR3 protein is CASNLGARDLYGYTL. CDR3 nucleotides: TGTGCCAGCAACTTAGGAGCCCGCGACCTCTATGGCTACACCCTC.

For this clonotype: The missing conserved phenylalanine or tryptophan at the end of this CDR3 makes a read error likely. The chain employs TRBV4-3 and TRBJ2-1; 8 nucleotides agree with TRBD1. The germline V gene encodes CDR1 LGHNA and CDR2 YSLEER. CDR3 length: 16 residues. The chain's CDR3 is CASSQDGQGSYNEQFL. In nucleotides, the CDR3 is TGCGCAAGCAGCCAAGATGGACAGGGTTCCTACAATGAGCAGTTCCTC.

This chain joins TRBV6-5 and TRBJ2-3; D uncertain. CDR1 and CDR2 from the germline V gene are MNHEY and SVGAGI. Trimming left V 7 bases short and J 2 bases short, with 10 bases between. The CDR3 spans 13 residues. The CDR3 region is CASTGRDTDTQYF. The CDR3 region has the DNA TGTGCCAGCACAGGAAGGGACACAGATACGCAGTATTTT.